Following are 24 T cell receptor beta chains from one sample sequenced in a study of OX40 agonist ivuxolimab in advanced cancers. Sequencing was performed with immunoSEQ multiplex PCR; in TCRdb, only in-frame clones are kept and a portion is missing. This sample has about 100,000 clones, with 90% found just once. The source material was CD4+ or CD8+ T cells sorted from blood, sampled in a trial of the OX40 agonist ivuxolimab. These TCRs come from an adult with an advanced solid tumor such as melanoma, head and neck, liver or kidney cancer.

This clone has a single count. The V gene is TRBV20-1, the J gene TRBJ1-1; TRBD1 might be the D (6 bases). Deletions cut 3 bases from V and 6 bases from J, with 8 bases between. The CDR3 spans 11 residues. Germline lookup yields CDR1 DFQATT and CDR2 SNEGSKA (reference sequence). The CDR3 DNA reads TGCAGTGCTAGCAGGGGCGCTGAAGCTTTCTTT. Amino acids: CSASRGAEAFF.

The chain employs TRBV11-2 and TRBJ2-1; D may be TRBD2 (5 bases). This CDR3 spans 11 amino acids. The V end was cut by 6 bases, the J end by 8 bases, with 8 bases between. CDR1 is SGHAT, CDR2 FQNNGV, per germline. For the CDR3, the DNA is TGTGCCAGCAGTTCGGGGTATGAGCAGTTCTTC. Translation: CASSSGYEQFF.

The chain carries TRBV25-1 and TRBJ2-7, with D possibly called TRBD1 or TRBD2 (5 bases each). Looked up from germline, CDR1 is MGHDK and CDR2 is SYGVNS. The V gene lost 4 bases and the J gene lost 0 bases, with 19 bases spanning the gap. This CDR3 spans 17 amino acids. The chain's CDR3 is CASSGRGEKHSSYEQYF. The CDR3 DNA follows: TGTGCCAGCAGTGGCCGAGGGGAGAAACACAGCTCCTACGAGCAGTACTTC.

J is TRBJ2-3 and V is TRBV7-8; D remains ambiguous. The germline V gene encodes CDR1 SGHVS and CDR2 FQNEAQ. This CDR3 region has 14 residues. V was trimmed by 1 base and J by 0 bases, leaving 5 bases between them. Here the CDR3 DNA reads TGTGCCAGCAGCTTAGATGGCAGCACAGATACGCAGTATTTT. Translating it yields CASSLDGSTDTQYF. The entire variable domain, with the rest obtained from reference TRBV7-8 and TRBJ2-3, is as follows: GAGVSQSPRYKVAKRGQDVALRCDPISGHVSLFWYQQALGQGPEFLTYFQNEAQLDKSGLPSDRFFAERPEGSVSTLKIQRTQQEDSAVYLCASSLDGSTDTQYFGPGTRLTVL.

The V and J genes are TRBV19 and TRBJ1-1, with 10 positions matching TRBD1. The CDR3 has 17 residues. V gave up 4 bases and J gave up 4 bases; unmatched junction bases: 12. Germline V CDR1 and CDR2: LNHDA, SQIVND (reference sequence). The CDR3 spells CASSTDRDRGRGTEAFF. The CDR3 DNA reads as TGTGCCAGTAGTACTGACCGGGACAGGGGAAGAGGCACTGAAGCTTTCTTT.

This chain links TRBV2 with TRBJ2-7; D remains unclear. Germline values: CDR1 SNHLY, CDR2 FYNNEI. This CDR3 region has 13 residues. Trimming cost V 3 bases and J 3 bases, with 9 bases left between them. The CDR3 region is CASSEFEVYEQYF. CDR3 coding DNA: TGTGCCAGCAGTGAGTTCGAAGTCTACGAGCAGTACTTC.

The chain joins TRBV4-2 to TRBJ2-2; 16 bases match TRBD2. V lost 1 base and J lost 0; bases outside the gene matches: 5. The CDR3 runs to 20 residues. Germline V gene lookup returns CDR1 LGHNA and CDR2 YNFKEQ. CDR3 region: CASSQVLGLAGGANTGELFF. CDR3 DNA: TGTGCCAGCAGCCAAGTTTTGGGACTAGCGGGAGGGGCGAACACCGGGGAGCTGTTTTTT.

In this sample, this clone turned up once. The chain has TRBV19 and TRBJ2-5; 10 nucleotides match TRBD2. The CDR3 has 14 residues. The germline gives CDR1 LNHDA, CDR2 SQIVND (reference sequence). The V gene end was trimmed by 5 bases and the J gene end by 4 bases; junction bases not matched to a gene: 4. The CDR3 protein is CASSSLAGPETQYF. CDR3 sequence (DNA): TGTGCCAGTAGTTCACTAGCGGGGCCAGAGACCCAGTACTTC.

The chain has TRBV5-1 and TRBJ2-7; D not certain. Germline V CDR1 and CDR2: SGHRS, YFSETQ. V was clipped by 0 bases and J by 2 bases, with 12 bases between them. The CDR3 has 15 amino acids. This CDR3 reads CASSLAPGEAYEQYF. The DNA of the CDR3 is TGCGCCAGCAGCTTGGCTCCAGGTGAAGCCTACGAGCAGTACTTC.

This rearrangement joins TRBV19 to TRBJ1-5; 7 nucleotides match TRBD1. Trimming removed 7 bases from V and 5 bases from J; junction bases left unmatched: 11. In germline, CDR1 is LNHDA, CDR2 SQIVND (reference sequence). CDR3 size: 15 residues. This CDR3 is CASTGGGGGYQPQHF. The CDR3 nucleotides are TGTGCCAGTACGGGCGGAGGGGGCGGGTATCAGCCCCAGCATTTT.

V usage is TRBV2 and J usage is TRBJ1-6, with TRBD1 matching 7 bases. Germline V lookup: CDR1 SNHLY, CDR2 FYNNEI. Unmatched junction bases numbered 3, after V lost 3 bases and J lost 4 bases. The CDR3 is 15 residues long. CDR3 sequence reads: CASSEAGGYNSPLHF. The CDR3 DNA sequence: TGTGCCAGCAGTGAGGCAGGGGGGTATAATTCACCCCTCCACTTT.

The chain has TRBV7-9 and TRBJ2-2; D unclear. Trimming pared 3 bases from V and 0 bases from J, leaving 5 bases between. The length of the CDR3 is 14 residues. From germline, CDR1 is SEHNR and CDR2 FQNEAQ (reference sequence). The CDR3: CASSFQANTGELFF. The CDR3 DNA sequence: TGTGCCAGCAGCTTCCAGGCGAACACCGGGGAGCTGTTTTTT.

On this clone itself: The sample has other DNA sequences that encode this CDR3 too. The V and J genes are TRBV7-2 and TRBJ1-5; D not certain. Deletions cut 2 bases from V and 0 bases from J, with 2 bases between. The length of the CDR3 is 13 residues. Germline V gene sequence: CDR1 SGHTA, CDR2 FQGNSA. CDR3 sequence (DNA): TGTGCCAGCAGCTTAAATAGCAATCAGCCCCAGCATTTT. Encoded protein: CASSLNSNQPQHF.

This clone was found once. The V call is TRBV2, the J call TRBJ2-1; D not resolved. Germline values: CDR1 SNHLY, CDR2 FYNNEI. V lost 7 bases and J 0 bases, leaving 10 bases between the germline ends. This CDR3 is built from 14 residues. The CDR3 region is CASNYGGSYNEQFF. In DNA form, the CDR3 reads TGTGCCAGCAACTACGGTGGCTCCTACAATGAGCAGTTCTTC.

This sequence joins TRBV5-4 and TRBJ2-7; 14 bases are a match to TRBD2. CDR1 and CDR2 from the germline V gene are SGHNT and YYREEE (reference sequence). This CDR3 is built from 15 residues. Losses at the gene ends were 4 bases for V and 7 bases for J; bases not matched to a gene: 7. The DNA for the CDR3 is TGTGCCAGCAGCGAGGGACTAGCGGGAGTTGGGGAGCAGTACTTC. It yields the protein CASSEGLAGVGEQYF. Using reference TRBV5-4 and TRBJ2-7 for the parts outside the CDR3, the full variable domain is ETGVTQSPTHLIKTRGQQVTLRCSSQSGHNTVSWYQQALGQGPQFIFQYYREEENGRGNFPPRFSGLQFPNYSSELNVNALELDDSALYLCASSEGLAGVGEQYFGPGTRLTVT.

This clone was recorded once. The genes are TRBV5-1 and TRBJ1-3; D possibly corresponds to TRBD1 (5 bases). The germline CDR1 and CDR2 sequences are SGHRS and YFSETQ. This CDR3 spans 15 amino acids. The ends were cut back, 2 bases at V and 1 base at J, with 10 bases in the middle. The CDR3 is CASSFGTQSGNTIYF. In nucleotides, the CDR3 is TGCGCCAGCAGCTTCGGGACTCAGTCTGGAAACACCATATATTTT.

The chain links TRBV9 to TRBJ2-5; 12 bases agree with TRBD2. This CDR3 has 16 amino acids. V shed 4 bases, J shed 5 bases, and the junction held 9 bases outside the gene matches. Per germline, CDR1 SGDLS and CDR2 YYNGEE. The CDR3 spells CASSPRLAGDQETQYF. CDR3 sequence (DNA): TGTGCCAGCAGCCCAAGACTAGCGGGAGATCAGGAGACCCAGTACTTC.

The rearrangement uses TRBV18 and TRBJ2-1; no definite D call. The length of the CDR3 is 12 residues. Germline V gene data show CDR1 as KGHSH and CDR2 as LQKENI. The V and J ends lost 5 bases and 7 bases respectively, with 9 bases between them. The CDR3 DNA is TGTGCCAGCTCAACCTTTGGGAATGAGCAGTTCTTC. Residues: CASSTFGNEQFF.

The genes are TRBV9 and TRBJ2-3; TRBD1 matches 8 bases. Losses at the gene ends were 4 bases for V and 4 bases for J; bases not matched to a gene: 8. From germline, CDR1 is SGDLS and CDR2 YYNGEE. This CDR3 contains 15 residues. The DNA for the CDR3 is TGTGCCAGCAGCCCCCTAGGACAGGGCGCAGATACGCAGTATTTT. Residues: CASSPLGQGADTQYF.

This clone was detected once. The chain carries TRBV18 and TRBJ2-7, with 10 bases matching TRBD1. V shed 5 bases and J 6 bases; nucleotides not matched to a gene: 10. CDR1 and CDR2 from the germline V gene are KGHSH and LQKENI. This CDR3 has 15 residues. Here the CDR3 DNA reads TGTGCCAGCTCAGAGACAGGGGGCGCCCGCGGCGAGCAGTACTTC. Protein sequence: CASSETGGARGEQYF. The complete variable domain, with remaining parts taken from reference TRBV18 and TRBJ2-7, reads NAGVMQNPRHLVRRRGQEARLRCSPMKGHSHVYWYRQLPEEGLKFMVYLQKENIIDESGMPKERFSAEFPKEGPSILRIQQVVRGDSAAYFCASSETGGARGEQYFGPGTRLTVT.

The chain uses TRBV7-9 and TRBJ2-7; D remains unclear. Germline CDR1 and CDR2: SEHNR and FQNEAQ (reference sequence). There are 13 residues in the CDR3. Trimming cost V 3 bases and J 5 bases, with 11 bases left between them. The CDR3, as DNA: TGTGCCAGCAGCTTTACCCCCCTAGACGAGCAGTACTTC. Translated: CASSFTPLDEQYF. Drawing the rest from reference TRBV7-9 and TRBJ2-7, the complete variable domain is DTGVSQNPRHKITKRGQNVTFRCDPISEHNRLYWYRQTLGQGPEFLTYFQNEAQLEKSRLLSDRFSAERPKGSFSTLEIQRTEQGDSAMYLCASSFTPLDEQYFGPGTRLTVT.

The chain has TRBV7-3 and TRBJ2-3, with a weak D call TRBD2 (6 bases). The CDR3 contains 13 residues. The germline V gene encodes CDR1 SGHTA and CDR2 FQGTGA. Trimming left V 5 bases short and J 8 bases short, with 14 bases between. DNA of the CDR3: TGTGCCAGCAGCACCACTCCCGGGAGTACGCAGTATTTT. The encoded protein is CASSTTPGSTQYF.

The V and J genes are TRBV6-1 and TRBJ2-7; weak D call: TRBD2 (6 bases). The V and J ends lost 4 bases and 0 bases respectively, with 13 bases between them. Germline V gives CDR1 MNHNS, CDR2 SASEGT. This CDR3 is built from 15 residues. As DNA, the CDR3 is TGTGCCAGCAGTGTTTATAGCGGCAGCTCCTACGAGCAGTACTTC. This encodes CASSVYSGSSYEQYF.

This sequence joins TRBV18 and TRBJ2-7, with D perhaps given as TRBD1 or TRBD2 (5 bases each). The V and J ends lost 3 bases and 1 base respectively, with 10 bases between them. The CDR3 has 14 amino acids. The germline CDR1 and CDR2 sequences are KGHSH and LQKENI. CDR3 coding DNA: TGTGCCAGCTCACCCGGGACCGAGTCCTACGAGCAGTACTTC. Protein: CASSPGTESYEQYF.